The 20 T cell receptor beta chains listed next were all sequenced from one sample in a study of blood T cells in healthy people across ages. A second roughly 6 to 12 cycle PCR used barcoded and J-beta primers. TCRdb redid the calling of the 5' RACE reads with MiXCR, one entry per CDR3 protein. This table holds some 1.4 million distinct CDR3 sequences, approximately 38% found once. Material for sequencing was blood. These receptors came from a woman aged 18-29 years in good health.

J is TRBJ1-3 and V is TRBV6-1; D is uncertain. This CDR3 region has 15 residues. V gave up 3 bases and J gave up 4 bases, with 13 bases separating them. CDR1 MNHNS and CDR2 SASEGT come from the germline V gene. The CDR3, as DNA: TGTGCCAGCAGTGAGGCGTTAGGGTCCGGAAACACCATATATTTT. Translated: CASSEALGSGNTIYF.

The chain links TRBV27 to TRBJ2-3; D is unclear. V was trimmed by 8 bases and J by 5 bases, leaving 17 bases between them. CDR1 is MNHEY, CDR2 SMNVEV, per germline (reference sequence). The CDR3 is 14 amino acids. The CDR3 DNA reads as TGTGCCAGCCGCCCCGGACGGTTGGGAGATACGCAGTATTTT. It encodes CASRPGRLGDTQYF.

The V gene is TRBV6-5, the J gene TRBJ2-1, with 11 bases matching TRBD1. Losses at the gene ends were 0 bases for V and 4 bases for J; bases not matched to a gene: 11. This CDR3 contains 19 residues. The germline gives CDR1 MNHEY, CDR2 SVGAGI. As DNA, the CDR3 is TGTGCCAGCAGTTACTCGGGACAGGGGGGAGGGGATTATTACAATGAGCAGTTCTTC. Translation: CASSYSGQGGGDYYNEQFF.

This clonotype was found once. Compared with germline, one end of the junction differs, possibly owing to a read error. The chain has TRBV14 and TRBJ2-1; TRBD2 agrees at 8 bases. Germline V gene lookup returns CDR1 SGHDN and CDR2 FVKESK. This CDR3 has 16 residues. The CDR3 region is CASSQGTSLSDNEQFF. CDR3 DNA sequence: TGTGCCAGCAGCCAAGGGACTAGCCTCTCCGACAATGAGCAGTTCTTC.

This clonotype was recorded a few times. V and J are TRBV5-1 and TRBJ2-2; D may be TRBD1 (5 bases). V was pared by 1 base and J by 0 bases, with 7 bases between. CDR1 and CDR2 (germline): SGHRS, YFSETQ. This CDR3 spans 15 amino acids. DNA for the CDR3: TGCGCCAGCAGCTTGAGGGGTACGAACACCGGGGAGCTGTTTTTT. Protein sequence: CASSLRGTNTGELFF.

The chain combines TRBV3-1 with TRBJ2-3; D tentatively fits TRBD1 or TRBD2 (5 bases each). Germline V gene sequence: CDR1 LGHDT, CDR2 YNNKEL (reference sequence). Trimming took 4 bases from V and 8 from J, leaving 10 bases between them. The CDR3 extends over 12 amino acids. The chain's CDR3 is CASSPRGATQYF. In DNA, the CDR3 is TGTGCCAGCAGCCCTAGGGGAGCTACGCAGTATTTT.

There are a few counts of this clonotype. This sequence joins TRBV11-2 and TRBJ2-7; D remains unclear. Deletions cut 0 bases from V and 3 bases from J, with 12 bases between. This CDR3 region has 15 residues. Germline-derived CDR1 and CDR2 are SGHAT and FQNNGV. In DNA, the CDR3 is TGTGCCAGCAGCTTAGAGCGAACGGAGTTCTACGAGCAGTACTTC. This translates into CASSLERTEFYEQYF.

This clonotype was counted between two and nine times. J is TRBJ2-4 and V is TRBV6-5; the match to TRBD1 covers 10 bases. The germline V gene encodes CDR1 MNHEY and CDR2 SVGAGI. The CDR3 length is 17 residues. The V and J ends lost 1 base and 5 bases, in that order; junction bases with no gene match: 8. The chain's CDR3 is CASSYFPPDRGQNIQYF. In DNA form, the CDR3 reads TGTGCCAGCAGTTACTTTCCACCTGACAGGGGGCAAAACATTCAGTACTTC.

The rearrangement links TRBV9 to TRBJ1-1, with TRBD1 identical over 9 bases. CDR1 and CDR2 (germline): SGDLS, YYNGEE. The trim removed 3 bases at V and 5 bases at J, leaving 11 bases unmatched. The CDR3 has 16 amino acids. The CDR3 here is CASSGTGGAIGTEAFF. CDR3 DNA: TGTGCCAGCAGCGGAACAGGGGGCGCGATTGGGACTGAAGCTTTCTTT. Full variable domain (rest looked up from reference TRBV9 and TRBJ1-1): DSGVTQTPKHLITATGQRVTLRCSPRSGDLSVYWYQQSLDQGLQFLIQYYNGEERAKGNILERFSAQQFPDLHSELNLSSLELGDSALYFCASSGTGGAIGTEAFFGQGTRLTVV.

This clonotype was detected only a few times. One end of the junction is discordant with germline, which a read error may explain. The chain uses TRBV5-1 and TRBJ2-7, with TRBD2 matching over 7 bases. Germline V lookup: CDR1 SGHRS, CDR2 YFSETQ. This CDR3 spans 13 amino acids. The CDR3 nucleotides are TGCGCCAGCACCTTGGGACTACACTACGAGCAGTACTTC. It translates to CASTLGLHYEQYF.

The J gene is TRBJ2-3, the V gene TRBV5-1; D call uncertain. The CDR3 is 14 amino acids. The V and J ends lost 1 base and 1 base respectively, with 7 bases between them. The V gene's germline CDR1 is SGHRS and CDR2 YFSETQ. The DNA for the CDR3 is TGCGCCAGCAGCTTGACCGGCCGCACAGATACGCAGTATTTT. Amino acid sequence: CASSLTGRTDTQYF. Full variable domain (outside the CDR3, taken from reference TRBV5-1 and TRBJ2-3): KAGVTQTPRYLIKTRGQQVTLSCSPISGHRSVSWYQQTPGQGLQFLFEYFSETQRNKGNFPGRFSGRQFSNSRSEMNVSTLELGDSALYLCASSLTGRTDTQYFGPGTRLTVL.

This clonotype was seen a few times. The CDR3 protein is CASSQEASGGYNEQFF. The CDR3 DNA reads as TGCGCCAGCAGCCAAGAAGCTAGCGGGGGATACAATGAGCAGTTCTTC. The chain couples TRBV4-1 to TRBJ2-1; 10 nucleotides line up with TRBD2. This CDR3 has 16 residues. Germline V CDR1 and CDR2: MGHRA, YSYEKL. The ends lost 0 bases at V and 4 bases at J; junction bases unmatched: 3.

The chain recombines TRBV7-9 with TRBJ2-1, with TRBD1 as a possible D gene (6 bases). V lost 3 bases and J lost 7, with 16 bases in between. Germline V gene lookup returns CDR1 SEHNR and CDR2 FQNEAQ (reference sequence). The CDR3 length is 15 residues. The CDR3 protein is CASSLQGPLGNEQFF. CDR3 nucleotide sequence: TGTGCCAGCAGCTTGCAGGGGCCATTGGGGAATGAGCAGTTCTTC.

The chain combines TRBV4-1 with TRBJ2-7; D perhaps matches TRBD1 (6 bases). Per germline, CDR1 MGHRA and CDR2 YSYEKL. The CDR3 has 16 residues. V gave up 3 bases and J gave up 3 bases, with 18 bases separating them. The CDR3 loop reads CASSQGHGPLNYEQYF. CDR3 nucleotides: TGCGCCAGCAGCCAGGGACACGGTCCGCTTAACTACGAGCAGTACTTC.

The chain has TRBV27 and TRBJ2-3; D is undetermined. This CDR3 is 15 amino acids long. Deletions cut 1 base from V and 0 bases from J, with 8 bases between. CDR1 and CDR2 from the germline V gene are MNHEY and SMNVEV (reference sequence). The CDR3: CASSLWATSTDTQYF. The CDR3 DNA sequence: TGTGCCAGCAGTTTATGGGCCACTAGCACAGATACGCAGTATTTT.

V is TRBV12-3 or TRBV12-4 and J is TRBJ1-1, with a possible D match to TRBD1 (6 bases). The V end lost 10 bases, the J end lost 5 bases, and 17 bases lay between the germline ends. The CDR3 extends over 13 amino acids. CDR3 residues: CAIETGVGTEAFF. In DNA form, the CDR3 reads TGTGCCATCGAGACAGGAGTAGGGACTGAAGCTTTCTTT.

About this clonotype itself: A read error may produce the germline difference seen at one junction end. The chain recombines TRBV29-1 with TRBJ2-1, with a tentative D call TRBD2 (6 bases). Per the germline V gene, CDR1 is SQVTM and CDR2 is ANQGSEA. There are 16 residues in the CDR3. The CDR3 loop reads CSLLKTSGHSYNERFF. CDR3 DNA sequence: TGCAGCCTTTTGAAGACTAGTGGGCACTCCTACAATGAGCGGTTCTTC.

This rearrangement joins TRBV11-3 to TRBJ2-1; 8 bases are shared with TRBD2. The CDR3 has 16 residues. Germline CDR1 is SGHNT and CDR2 is YENEEA. V was pared by 3 bases and J by 4 bases, with 8 bases of the junction left unmatched. CDR3 residues: CASSFGAGGTYNEQFF. In nucleotides, the CDR3 is TGTGCCAGCAGCTTCGGCGCGGGAGGCACATACAATGAGCAGTTCTTC.

This clonotype was recorded many times. The junction does not match germline at one end; this may be a read error. The chain joins TRBV5-1 to TRBJ1-1; D possibly corresponds to TRBD1 (6 bases). The CDR3 spans 14 residues. Per the germline V gene, CDR1 is SGHRS and CDR2 is YFSETQ. The CDR3 DNA is TGTGCCAGCAGTTCACAGGGCCTGAACACTGAAGCTTTCTTT. Protein product: CASSSQGLNTEAFF.

This clonotype was seen a few times. V and J are TRBV11-2 and TRBJ2-1; D is unclear. V gave up 1 base and J gave up 7 bases, with 11 bases separating them. The CDR3 consists of 14 residues. The germline CDR1 and CDR2 sequences are SGHAT and FQNNGV. The chain's CDR3 is CASSLGSVWNEQFF. CDR3 nucleotides: TGTGCCAGCAGCTTAGGTTCAGTATGGAATGAGCAGTTCTTC. Full variable domain (rest looked up from reference TRBV11-2 and TRBJ2-1): EAGVAQSPRYKIIEKRQSVAFWCNPISGHATLYWYQQILGQGPKLLIQFQNNGVVDDSQLPKDRFSAERLKGVDSTLKIQPAKLEDSAVYLCASSLGSVWNEQFFGPGTRLTVL.